This TCR beta chain stems from a study of CD8+ T cells in alopecia areata. Overall study: Skin grafts from roughly 6-13-month-old C3H/HeJ donors with spontaneous alopecia were placed on roughly 7-10-week-old female C3H/HeJ mice. Study-wide results and caveats: Sharing of TCR sequences between patients (possibly for HLA-related reasons) was less clear than in mice. Normal scalp showed lower clonality than lesional scalp, especially alopecia totalis/universalis. Normal-skin resident alphabeta T cells also appear among scalp sample sequences.

Points on this clone: Its antigen is undetermined. Gene names and germline refer to mouse. Coverage ceases 4 residues before the CDR3 finishes, and the germline J gene fills in the end.

Sorting relied on CD4, CD8alpha, NKG2D, NKG2ACE and other markers applied to pooled cutaneous lymph node cells. RNA was isolated and reverse transcribed to cDNA, the sequencing template. TCRdb's copy holds only in-frame clones and misses some; the assay was immunoSEQ multiplex PCR. Listed here are about 300,000 clones without any singletons, the top ten holding 1.2%. This CDR3 is 13 amino acids long. Germline-derived CDR1 and CDR2 are SGHDT and FRDEAV. The V end was cut by 2 bases, the J end by 2 bases, with 8 bases between. Sequences were obtained from CD4+ T cells sorted from a lymph node. V is TRBV14 and J is TRBJ2-7, with D unresolved. The clonotype was recovered from a C3H/HeJ mouse with alopecia areata. The MHC haplotype of the strain is H2-k. The CDR3 reads CASSLNQAYEQYF. The CDR3 bases that were read are TGTGCCAGCAGTTTGAACCAGGCCTAT.